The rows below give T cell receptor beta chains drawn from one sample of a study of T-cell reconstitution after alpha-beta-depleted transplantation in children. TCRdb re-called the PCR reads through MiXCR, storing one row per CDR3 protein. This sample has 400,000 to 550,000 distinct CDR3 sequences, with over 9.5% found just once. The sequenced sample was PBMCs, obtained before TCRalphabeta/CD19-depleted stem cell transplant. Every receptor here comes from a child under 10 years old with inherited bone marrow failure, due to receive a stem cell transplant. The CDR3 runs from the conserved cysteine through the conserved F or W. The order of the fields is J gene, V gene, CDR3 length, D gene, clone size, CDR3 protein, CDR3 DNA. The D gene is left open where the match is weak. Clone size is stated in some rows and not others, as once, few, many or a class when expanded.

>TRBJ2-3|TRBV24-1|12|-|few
CATSLSTDTQYF
TGTGCCACCAGTCTGTCCACAGATACGCAGTATTTT
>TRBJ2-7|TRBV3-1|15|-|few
CASSQLRLPSFEQYF
TGTGCCAGCAGCCAACTCAGGCTCCCCTCCTTCGAGCAGTACTTC
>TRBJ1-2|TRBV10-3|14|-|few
CAISEGRVGYGYTF
TGTGCCATCAGTGAGGGCCGCGTGGGGTATGGCTACACCTTC
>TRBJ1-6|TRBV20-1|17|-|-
CSSRGQVSSSYNSPLHF
TGCAGTTCTAGAGGGCAGGTGTCGAGCTCCTATAATTCACCCCTCCACTTT
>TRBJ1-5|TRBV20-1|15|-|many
CSATEGGRFNQPQHF
TGCAGTGCCACAGAAGGTGGCAGGTTCAATCAGCCCCAGCATTTT
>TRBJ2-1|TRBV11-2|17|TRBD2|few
CASSYPPAGDSYNEQFF
TGTGCCAGCAGCTACCCTCCAGCGGGAGATTCCTACAATGAGCAGTTCTTC
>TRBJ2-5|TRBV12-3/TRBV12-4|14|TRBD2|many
CASSSESGVETQYF
TGTGCCAGCAGTTCCGAAAGCGGGGTGGAGACCCAGTACTTC
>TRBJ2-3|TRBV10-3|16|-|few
CAISERRTRDGDTQYF
TGTGCCATCAGTGAGCGGAGAACGCGGGATGGCGATACGCAGTATTTT
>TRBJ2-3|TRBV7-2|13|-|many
CASRPTSTDTQYF
TGTGCCAGCAGGCCGACTAGCACAGATACGCAGTATTTT
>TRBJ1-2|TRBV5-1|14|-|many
CASSLDPGDYGYTF
TGCGCCAGCAGCTTGGACCCGGGGGACTATGGCTACACCTTC
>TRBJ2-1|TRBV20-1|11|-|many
CSARWGDEQFF
TGCAGTGCTAGATGGGGGGATGAGCAGTTCTTC
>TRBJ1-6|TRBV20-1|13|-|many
CSASHLTDSPLHF
TGCAGTGCCAGCCACCTCACGGATTCACCCCTCCACTTT
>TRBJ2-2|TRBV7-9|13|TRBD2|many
CASTVAGTGELFF
TGTGCCAGCACCGTAGCGGGGACCGGGGAGCTGTTTTTT
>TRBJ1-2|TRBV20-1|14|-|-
CSEQRWGVGYGYTF
TGCAGTGAACAGAGGTGGGGGGTGGGCTATGGCTACACCTTC
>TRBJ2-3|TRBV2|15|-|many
CASSGWSQSTDTQYF
TGTGCCAGCAGTGGATGGTCCCAGAGCACAGATACGCAGTATTTT
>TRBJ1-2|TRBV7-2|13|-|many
CASSTGTEYGYTF
TGTGCCAGCAGCACCGGGACCGAGTATGGCTACACCTTC
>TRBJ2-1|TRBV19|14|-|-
CASSKGWRANEQFF
TGTGCCAGTAGTAAGGGGTGGAGGGCCAATGAGCAGTTCTTC
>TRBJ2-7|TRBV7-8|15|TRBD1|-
CASSYTGGRRGEQYF
TGTGCCAGCAGTTATACAGGGGGCCGACGGGGGGAGCAGTACTTC
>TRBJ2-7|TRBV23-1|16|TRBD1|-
CASSPRPGQADYEQYF
TGCGCCAGCAGTCCGCGACCGGGACAGGCGGACTACGAGCAGTACTTC
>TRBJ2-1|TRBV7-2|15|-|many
CASSLSGLGGNEQFF
TGTGCCAGCAGCTTATCCGGACTAGGGGGGAATGAGCAGTTCTTC
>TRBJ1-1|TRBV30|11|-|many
CAWEGYTEAFF
TGTGCCTGGGAGGGGTACACTGAAGCTTTCTTT
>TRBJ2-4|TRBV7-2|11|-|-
CASSPGSYLYF
TGTGCCAGCAGCCCTGGGTCCTATCTGTACTTC
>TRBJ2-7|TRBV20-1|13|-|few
CSAPGQLTYEQYF
TGCAGTGCCCCTGGACAGCTAACCTACGAGCAGTACTTC
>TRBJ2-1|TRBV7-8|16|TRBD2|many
CASRNPSGSPYNEQFF
TGTGCCAGCAGGAATCCTAGCGGGAGCCCGTACAATGAGCAGTTCTTC
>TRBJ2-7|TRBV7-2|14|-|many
CASSLGSATYEQYF
TGTGCCAGCAGCTTAGGATCGGCCACCTACGAGCAGTACTTC
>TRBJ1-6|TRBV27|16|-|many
CASSLGPGAYNSPLHF
TGTGCCAGCAGTTTAGGCCCAGGGGCCTATAATTCACCCCTCCACTTT
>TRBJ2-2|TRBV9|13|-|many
CASSASNTGELFF
TGTGCCAGCAGCGCCTCGAACACCGGGGAGCTGTTTTTT
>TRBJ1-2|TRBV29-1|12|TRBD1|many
CSGTDRDYGYTF
TGCAGCGGTACCGACAGGGACTATGGCTACACCTTC
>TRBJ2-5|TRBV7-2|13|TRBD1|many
CASSFTGASTQYF
TGTGCCAGCAGCTTTACAGGGGCATCCACCCAGTACTTC
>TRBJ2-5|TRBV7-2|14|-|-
CASSLNRVGETQYF
TGTGCCAGCAGCTTAAACAGGGTAGGAGAGACCCAGTACTTC
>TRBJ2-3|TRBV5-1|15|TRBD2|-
CASSQRGSSSGAQYF
TGCGCCAGCAGTCAACGAGGGAGCTCCAGCGGGGCGCAGTATTTT
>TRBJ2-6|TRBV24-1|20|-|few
CATSEPPGSRGLSGANVLTF
TGTGCCACCAGTGAACCCCCCGGGTCCCGGGGTCTTTCTGGGGCCAACGTCCTGACTTTC
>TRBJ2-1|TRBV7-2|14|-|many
CASSLVGRTMGQFF
TGTGCCAGCAGCTTAGTCGGGAGAACGATGGGGCAGTTCTTC
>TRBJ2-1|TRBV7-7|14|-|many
CASSLAAHSNEQFF
TGTGCTAGCAGCTTAGCGGCGCACAGTAATGAGCAGTTCTTC
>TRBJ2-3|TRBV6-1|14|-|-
CASSQTSPADTQYF
TGTGCCAGCAGCCAGACTAGTCCCGCAGATACGCAGTATTTT
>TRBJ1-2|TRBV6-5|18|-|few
CASSYRGPPHPSNYGYTF
TGTGCCAGCAGTTACCGGGGGCCTCCACACCCTTCTAACTATGGCTACACCTTC